This TCR beta chain was documented in a study of shared clonotypes between healthy human individuals. The method was immunoSEQ multiplex PCR; TCRdb's version includes in-frame clones alone and lacks a portion of them. Here the sample spans over 800,000 clones, 80% to 95% being singletons. V shed 6 bases, J shed 0 bases, and the junction held 12 bases outside the gene matches. CDR3 size: 17 residues. Germline V lookup: CDR1 PRHDT, CDR2 FYEKMQ (reference sequence). Naive CD8 cells were CD45RO-negative, positively selected for CCR7, excluding terminally differentiated effector memory CD45RA+ cells. Sequencing was performed on naive CD8+ T cells sorted from blood. J is TRBJ2-3 and V is TRBV13; 7 bases agree with TRBD2. This sequence was found in a young man in good health. In nucleotides, the CDR3 is TGTGCCAGCAGTCGCAAATCTAGCGGCTCTAGCACAGATACGCAGTATTTT. This gives the protein CASSRKSSGSSTDTQYF. Full variable domain (rest looked up from reference TRBV13 and TRBJ2-3): AAGVIQSPRHLIKEKRETATLKCYPIPRHDTVYWYQQGPGQDPQFLISFYEKMQSDKGSIPDRFSAQQFSDYHSELNMSSLELGDSALYFCASSRKSSGSSTDTQYFGPGTRLTVL.